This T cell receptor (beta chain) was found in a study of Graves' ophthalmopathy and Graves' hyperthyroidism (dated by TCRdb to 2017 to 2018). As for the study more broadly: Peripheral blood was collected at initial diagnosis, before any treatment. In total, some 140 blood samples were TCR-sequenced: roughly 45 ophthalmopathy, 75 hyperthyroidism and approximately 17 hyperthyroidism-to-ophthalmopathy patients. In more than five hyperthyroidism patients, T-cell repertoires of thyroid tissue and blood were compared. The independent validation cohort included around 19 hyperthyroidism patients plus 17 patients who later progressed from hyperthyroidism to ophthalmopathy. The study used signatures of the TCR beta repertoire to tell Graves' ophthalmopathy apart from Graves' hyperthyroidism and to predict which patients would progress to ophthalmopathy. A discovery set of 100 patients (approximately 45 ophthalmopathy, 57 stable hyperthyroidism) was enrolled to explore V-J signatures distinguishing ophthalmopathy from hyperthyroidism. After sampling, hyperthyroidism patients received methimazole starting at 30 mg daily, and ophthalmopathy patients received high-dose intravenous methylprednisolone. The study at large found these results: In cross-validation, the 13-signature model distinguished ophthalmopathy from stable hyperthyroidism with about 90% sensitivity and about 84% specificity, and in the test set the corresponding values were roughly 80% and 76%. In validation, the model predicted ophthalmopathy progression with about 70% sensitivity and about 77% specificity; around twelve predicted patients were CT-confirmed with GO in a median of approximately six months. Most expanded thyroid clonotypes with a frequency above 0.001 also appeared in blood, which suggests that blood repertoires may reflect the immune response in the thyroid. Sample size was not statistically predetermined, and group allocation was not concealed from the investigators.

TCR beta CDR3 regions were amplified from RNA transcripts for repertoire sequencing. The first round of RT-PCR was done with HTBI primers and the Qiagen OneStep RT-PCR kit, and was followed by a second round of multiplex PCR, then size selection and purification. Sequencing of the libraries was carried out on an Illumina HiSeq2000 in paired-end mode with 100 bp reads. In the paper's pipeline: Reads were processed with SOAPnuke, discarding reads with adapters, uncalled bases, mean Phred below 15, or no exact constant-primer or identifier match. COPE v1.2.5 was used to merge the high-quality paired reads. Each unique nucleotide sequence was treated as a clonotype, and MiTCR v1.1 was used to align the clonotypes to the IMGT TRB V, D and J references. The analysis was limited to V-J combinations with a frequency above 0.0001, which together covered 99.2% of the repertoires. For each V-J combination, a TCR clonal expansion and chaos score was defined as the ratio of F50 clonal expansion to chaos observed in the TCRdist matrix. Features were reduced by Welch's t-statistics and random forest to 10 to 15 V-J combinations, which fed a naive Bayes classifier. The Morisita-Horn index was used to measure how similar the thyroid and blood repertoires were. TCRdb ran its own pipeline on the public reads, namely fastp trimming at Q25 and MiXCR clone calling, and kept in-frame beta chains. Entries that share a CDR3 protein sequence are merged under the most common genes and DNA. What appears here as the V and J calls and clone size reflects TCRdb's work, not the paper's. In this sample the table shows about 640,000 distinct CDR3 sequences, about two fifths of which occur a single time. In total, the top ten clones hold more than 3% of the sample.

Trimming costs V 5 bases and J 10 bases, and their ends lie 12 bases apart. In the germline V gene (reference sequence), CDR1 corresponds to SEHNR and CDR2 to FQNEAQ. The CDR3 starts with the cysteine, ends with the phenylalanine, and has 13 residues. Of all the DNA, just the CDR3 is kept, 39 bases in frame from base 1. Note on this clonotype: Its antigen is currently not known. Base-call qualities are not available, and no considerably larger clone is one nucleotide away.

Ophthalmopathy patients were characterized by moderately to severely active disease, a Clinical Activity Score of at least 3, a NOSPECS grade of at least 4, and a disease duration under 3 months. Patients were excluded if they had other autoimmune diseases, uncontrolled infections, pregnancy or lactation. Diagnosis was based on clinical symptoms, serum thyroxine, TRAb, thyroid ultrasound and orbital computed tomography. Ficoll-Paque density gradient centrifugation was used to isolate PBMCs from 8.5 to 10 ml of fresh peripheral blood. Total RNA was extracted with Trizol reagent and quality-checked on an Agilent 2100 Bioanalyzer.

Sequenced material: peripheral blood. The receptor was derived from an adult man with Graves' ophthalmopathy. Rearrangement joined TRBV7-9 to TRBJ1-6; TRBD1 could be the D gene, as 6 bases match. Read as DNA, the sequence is TGTGCCAGCAGCAAAGGGGGAGAGTCACCCCTCCACTTT. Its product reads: CASSKGGESPLHF.